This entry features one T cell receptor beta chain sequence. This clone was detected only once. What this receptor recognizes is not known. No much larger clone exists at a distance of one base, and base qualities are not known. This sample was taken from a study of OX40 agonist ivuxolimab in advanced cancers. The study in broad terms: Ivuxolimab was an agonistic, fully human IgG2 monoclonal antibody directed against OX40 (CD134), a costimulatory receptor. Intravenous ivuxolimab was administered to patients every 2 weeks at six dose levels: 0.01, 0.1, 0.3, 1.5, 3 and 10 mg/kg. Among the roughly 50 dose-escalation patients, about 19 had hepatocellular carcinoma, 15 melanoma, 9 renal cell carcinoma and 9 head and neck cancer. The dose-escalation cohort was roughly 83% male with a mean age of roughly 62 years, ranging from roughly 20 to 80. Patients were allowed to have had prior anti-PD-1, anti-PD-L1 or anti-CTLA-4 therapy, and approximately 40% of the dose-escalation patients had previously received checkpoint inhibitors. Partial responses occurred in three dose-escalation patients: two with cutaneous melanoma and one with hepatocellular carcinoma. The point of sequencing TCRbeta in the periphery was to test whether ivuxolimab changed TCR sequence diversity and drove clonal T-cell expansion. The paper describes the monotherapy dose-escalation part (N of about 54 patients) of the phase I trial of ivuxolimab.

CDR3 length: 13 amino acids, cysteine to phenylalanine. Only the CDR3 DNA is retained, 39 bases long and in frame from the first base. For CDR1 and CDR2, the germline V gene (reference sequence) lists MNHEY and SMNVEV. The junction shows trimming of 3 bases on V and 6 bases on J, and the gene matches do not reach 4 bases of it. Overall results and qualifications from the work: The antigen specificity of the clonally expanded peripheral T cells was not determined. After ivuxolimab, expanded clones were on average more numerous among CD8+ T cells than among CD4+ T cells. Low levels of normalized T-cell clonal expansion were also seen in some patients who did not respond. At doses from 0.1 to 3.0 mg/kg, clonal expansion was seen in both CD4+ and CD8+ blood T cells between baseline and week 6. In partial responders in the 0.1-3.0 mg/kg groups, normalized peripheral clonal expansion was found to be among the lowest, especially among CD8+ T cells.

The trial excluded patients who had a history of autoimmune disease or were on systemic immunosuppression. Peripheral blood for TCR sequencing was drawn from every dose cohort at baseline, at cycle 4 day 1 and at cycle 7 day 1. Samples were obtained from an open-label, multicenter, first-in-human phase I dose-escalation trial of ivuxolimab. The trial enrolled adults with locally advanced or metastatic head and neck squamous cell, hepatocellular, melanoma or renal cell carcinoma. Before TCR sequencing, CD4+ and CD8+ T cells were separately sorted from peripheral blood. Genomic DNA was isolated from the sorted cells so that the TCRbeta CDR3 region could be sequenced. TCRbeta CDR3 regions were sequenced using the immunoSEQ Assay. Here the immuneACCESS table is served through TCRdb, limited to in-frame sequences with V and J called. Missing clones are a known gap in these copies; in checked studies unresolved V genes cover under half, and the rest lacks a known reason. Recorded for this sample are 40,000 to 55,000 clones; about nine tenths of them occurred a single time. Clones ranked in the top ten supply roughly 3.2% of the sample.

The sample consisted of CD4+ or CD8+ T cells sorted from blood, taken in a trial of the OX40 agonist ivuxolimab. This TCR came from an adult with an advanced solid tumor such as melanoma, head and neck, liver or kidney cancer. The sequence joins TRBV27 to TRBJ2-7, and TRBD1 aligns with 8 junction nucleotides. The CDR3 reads CASSFLQGGEQYF. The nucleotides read TGTGCCAGCAGTTTTCTACAGGGGGGCGAGCAGTACTTC.